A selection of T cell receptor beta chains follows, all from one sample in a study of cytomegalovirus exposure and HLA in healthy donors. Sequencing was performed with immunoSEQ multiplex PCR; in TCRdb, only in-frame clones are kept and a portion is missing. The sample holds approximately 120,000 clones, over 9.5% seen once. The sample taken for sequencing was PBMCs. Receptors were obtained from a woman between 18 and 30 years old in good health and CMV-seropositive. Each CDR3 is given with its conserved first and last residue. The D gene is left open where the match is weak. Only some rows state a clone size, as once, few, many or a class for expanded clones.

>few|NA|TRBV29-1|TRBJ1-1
TGCAGCGCCCTTGGGCAGGGAGGAACTGAAGCTTTCTTT
CSALGQGGTEAFF
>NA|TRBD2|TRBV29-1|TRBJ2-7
TGCAGCGTTGATAGTGGGACTAGCGATTACGAGCAGTACTTC
CSVDSGTSDYEQYF
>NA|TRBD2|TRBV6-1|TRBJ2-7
TGTGCCAGCAGGCTAGCGGGAGCGGGCGAGCAGTACTTC
CASRLAGAGEQYF
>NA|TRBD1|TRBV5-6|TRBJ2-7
TGTGCCAGCAGCTCCGGGGACAGGGTGAACGAGCAGTACTTC
CASSSGDRVNEQYF
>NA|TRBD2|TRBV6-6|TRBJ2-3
TGTGCCAGCAGCACCGGACTAGGCGGTTTAGATACGCAGTATTTT
CASSTGLGGLDTQYF
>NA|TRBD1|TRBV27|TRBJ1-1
TGTGCCAGCAGTCCCATCGACAGGGTCGGAGCTGAAGCTTTCTTT
CASSPIDRVGAEAFF
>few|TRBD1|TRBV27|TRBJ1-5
TGTGCCAGCAGTCGTACAGGGACAGGGGGGAATCAGCCCCAGCATTTT
CASSRTGTGGNQPQHF
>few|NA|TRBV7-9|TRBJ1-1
TGTGCCAGCAGCGAATCCACAGGGACTAAGGCTTTCTTT
CASSESTGTKAFF
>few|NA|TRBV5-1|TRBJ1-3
TGCGCCAGCAGCCCGTTGCCAGACTCTGGAAACACCATATATTTT
CASSPLPDSGNTIYF
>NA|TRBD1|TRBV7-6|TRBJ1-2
TGTGCCAGCAGCCAGGGGACAGCAACTTTTGGCTACACCTTC
CASSQGTATFGYTF
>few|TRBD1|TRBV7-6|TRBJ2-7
TGTGCCAGCAGCTCGGCGAGGGGGCCTGCCTACGAGCAGTACTTC
CASSSARGPAYEQYF
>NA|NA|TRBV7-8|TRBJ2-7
TGTGCCAGCAGCTCGCGGCGCGGTTCCTACGAGCAGTACTTC
CASSSRRGSYEQYF
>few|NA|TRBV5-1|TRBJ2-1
TGCGCCAGCAGCCCCGGTGGTAGCGGTTACAATGAGCAGTTCTTC
CASSPGGSGYNEQFF
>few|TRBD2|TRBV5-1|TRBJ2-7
TGCGCCAGCAGCTTGACTAGCGGGACCCCCTACGAGCAGTACTTC
CASSLTSGTPYEQYF